The 8 T cell receptor beta chains listed next were all sequenced from one sample in a study of T cells in Graves' hyperthyroidism and ophthalmopathy. It was RNA transcripts that yielded the amplified TCR beta CDR3 regions. HTBI primers were used for first-round RT-PCR of the TCR CDR3. Using its own MiXCR run on the multiplex PCR reads, TCRdb lists one record per CDR3 protein. The data contain around 700,000 distinct CDR3 sequences, about 19% of them singletons. The sequencing sample was made of blood. The origin of the receptors is a woman between 50 and 59 years old with Graves' hyperthyroidism that later progressed to Graves' ophthalmopathy.

This clonotype was seen repeatedly, ten times or more. V is TRBV5-1 and J is TRBJ2-1, with TRBD2 identical over 13 bases. Unmatched junction bases numbered 3, after V lost 1 base and J lost 8 bases. From germline, CDR1 is SGHRS and CDR2 YFSETQ. The CDR3 spans 15 residues. CDR3 loop: CASSLTSGGADEQFF. DNA for the CDR3: TGCGCCAGCAGCTTGACTAGCGGGGGGGCCGATGAGCAGTTCTTC.

The gene calls are TRBV7-3 and TRBJ2-1, with 10 nucleotides matching TRBD2. Germline-derived CDR1 and CDR2 are SGHTA and FQGTGA. The CDR3 sequence is 14 residues long. V was pared by 5 bases and J by 10 bases, with 8 bases of the junction left unmatched. CDR3 DNA sequence: TGTGCCAGCAGCCTAGCGGGAGATCAACAGGAGCAGTTCTTC. The encoded protein is CASSLAGDQQEQFF.

The V call is TRBV7-8, the J call TRBJ2-5, with D possibly TRBD2 on 5 matching bases. This CDR3 contains 15 residues. V shed 4 bases and J shed 0 bases, with 12 bases lying between them. CDR1 is SGHVS and CDR2 is FQNEAQ in the germline V gene. CDR3 sequence: CASSSGTPYQETQYF. CDR3 sequence (DNA): TGTGCCAGCAGCTCGGGAACACCGTACCAAGAGACCCAGTACTTC.

This chain joins TRBV5-1 and TRBJ2-3; D might be TRBD1 (5 bases). The CDR3 loop spans 16 amino acids. Germline values: CDR1 SGHRS, CDR2 YFSETQ. V was trimmed by 0 bases and J by 5 bases, leaving 16 bases between them. CDR3 nucleotides: TGCGCCAGCAGCTTGGAAGGCAGGGCCGCTGGAGATACGCAGTATTTT. Its protein is CASSLEGRAAGDTQYF.

The chain joins TRBV6-1 to TRBJ1-1; possible D gene TRBD1, 5 bases. From germline, CDR1 is MNHNS and CDR2 SASEGT. Trimming pared 7 bases from V and 0 bases from J, leaving 15 bases between. The CDR3 is 15 residues long. The DNA for the CDR3 is TGTGCCAGCACCCCCCTGGGGGTTATGAACACTGAAGCTTTCTTT. Protein sequence: CASTPLGVMNTEAFF.

This sequence joins TRBV29-1 and TRBJ1-1, with D possibly being TRBD1 (5 bases). The CDR3 has 13 residues. CDR1 and CDR2 from the germline V gene are SQVTM and ANQGSEA. The germline V and J ends were trimmed by 5 bases and 6 bases, with 16 bases remaining between them. CDR3 nucleotides: TGCAGCGTTTTTCCCGGGGGACGGGCTGAAGCTTTCTTT. Its protein product is CSVFPGGRAEAFF.

J is TRBJ2-1 and V is TRBV9, with TRBD2 as a possible D gene (5 bases). Germline-derived CDR1 and CDR2 are SGDLS and YYNGEE. The CDR3 consists of 15 residues. Trimming left V 0 bases short and J 2 bases short, with 9 bases between. The CDR3: CASSVGTSTYNEQFF. The CDR3 DNA follows: TGTGCCAGCAGCGTAGGGACTTCTACCTACAATGAGCAGTTCTTC.

In the case of this clonotype: It may be a read error: a sequence one base away is much more abundant. This chain joins TRBV6-1 and TRBJ1-2; D not resolved. The V end lost 3 bases, the J end lost 3 bases, and 14 bases lay between the germline ends. Germline CDR1 MNHNS, CDR2 SASEGT. This CDR3 contains 15 residues. The CDR3 DNA is TGTGCCAGCAGTGATGATGGGTTGTATCACTATGGCTACACCTTC. Amino acids: CASSDDGLYHYGYTF.